This T cell receptor beta chain was sequenced for a study of shared clonotypes between healthy human individuals. Deletions cut 3 bases from V and 0 bases from J, with 6 bases between. This CDR3 is built from 13 residues. The V gene's germline CDR1 is SQVTM and CDR2 ANQGSEA. Method: immunoSEQ multiplex PCR; TCRdb's copy keeps in-frame clones and lacks some. The top ten hold roughly 0.13% of the sample, which has roughly 2.5 million clones, approximately 92% seen once. In the case of this clone: Its cognate antigen is unknown. Other DNA sequences within the sample encode an identical CDR3.

General observations from the study: In the sorted subsets, rarefaction showed sequencing was incomplete despite large depth. Some clonotypes were shared by all four sorted-subset donors, while others were not shared. The non-shared ones had lower generation probabilities than the shared ones.

The genes are TRBV29-1 and TRBJ2-1; D not certain. The sequencing input was naive CD4+ T cells sorted from blood. Subset noted: CD45RA+ positively selected. This TCR came from a man younger than 35 in good health. CDR3 nucleotides: TGCAGCGTTGACTTGAGCTCCTACAATGAGCAGTTCTTC. It specifies CSVDLSSYNEQFF.